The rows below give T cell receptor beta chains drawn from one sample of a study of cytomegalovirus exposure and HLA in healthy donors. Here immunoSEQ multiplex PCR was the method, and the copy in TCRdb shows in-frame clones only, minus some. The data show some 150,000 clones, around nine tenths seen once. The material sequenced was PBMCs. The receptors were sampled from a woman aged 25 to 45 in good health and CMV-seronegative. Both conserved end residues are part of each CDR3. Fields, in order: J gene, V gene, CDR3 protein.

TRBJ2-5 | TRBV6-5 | CASSYSGGPETQYF
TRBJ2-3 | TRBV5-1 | CASSDRRGGITDTQYF
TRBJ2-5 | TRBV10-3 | CATLPSGGQETQYF
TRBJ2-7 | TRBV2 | CASSYSGRTFGYEQYF
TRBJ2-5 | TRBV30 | CAWSRGEGETQYF
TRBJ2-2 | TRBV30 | CAWTGDGELFF
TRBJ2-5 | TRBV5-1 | CASSLAGGQETQYF
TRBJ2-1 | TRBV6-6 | CASSYAGGAQNEQFF
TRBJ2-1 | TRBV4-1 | CASSQDLRLAGYNEQFF
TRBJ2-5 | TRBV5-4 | CASSLAVAAQETQYF
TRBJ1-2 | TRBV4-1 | CASSQGPSIRVYGYTF
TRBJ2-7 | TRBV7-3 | CASSMYSGEIYEQYF
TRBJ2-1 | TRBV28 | CASRGQGAVNEQFF
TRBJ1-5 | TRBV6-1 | CASSDMGTLANQPQHF
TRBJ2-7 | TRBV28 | CASSSGTASYEQYF
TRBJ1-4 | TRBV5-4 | CASSTQGAVEKLFF
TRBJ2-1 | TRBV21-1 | CASSGWSSYNEQFF
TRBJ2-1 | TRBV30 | CAWRGYDGRGSYNEQFF
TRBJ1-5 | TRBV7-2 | CASSATGPNQPQHF
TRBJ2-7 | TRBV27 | CASTPGTSGSSEQYF
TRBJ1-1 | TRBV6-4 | CASSDVNQGAGGKDTEAFF
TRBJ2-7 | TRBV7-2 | CASSLGARGFDEQYF